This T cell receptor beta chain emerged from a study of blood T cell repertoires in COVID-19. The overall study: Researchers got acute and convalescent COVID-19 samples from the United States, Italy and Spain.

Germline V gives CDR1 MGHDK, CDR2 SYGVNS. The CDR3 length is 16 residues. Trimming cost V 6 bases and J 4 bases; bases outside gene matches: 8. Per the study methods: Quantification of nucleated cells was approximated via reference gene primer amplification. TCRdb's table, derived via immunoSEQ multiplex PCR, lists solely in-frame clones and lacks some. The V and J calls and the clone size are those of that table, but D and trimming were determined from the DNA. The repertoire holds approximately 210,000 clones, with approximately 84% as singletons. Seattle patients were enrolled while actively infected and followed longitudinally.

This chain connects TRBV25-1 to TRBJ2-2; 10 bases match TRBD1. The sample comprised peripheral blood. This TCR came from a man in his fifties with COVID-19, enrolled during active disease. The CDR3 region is CASRSDRGPSTGELFF. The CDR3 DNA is TGTGCCAGCAGGTCCGACAGGGGGCCGAGCACCGGGGAGCTGTTTTTT.